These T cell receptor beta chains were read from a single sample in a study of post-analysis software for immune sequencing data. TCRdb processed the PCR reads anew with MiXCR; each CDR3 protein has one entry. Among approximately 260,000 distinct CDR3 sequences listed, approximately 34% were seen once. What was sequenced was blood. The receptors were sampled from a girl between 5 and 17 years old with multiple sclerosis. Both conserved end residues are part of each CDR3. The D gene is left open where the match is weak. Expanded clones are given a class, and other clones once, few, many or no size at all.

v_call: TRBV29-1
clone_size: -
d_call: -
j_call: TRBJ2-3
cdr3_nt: TGCAGCGCTGGGACTAGCACAGATACGCAGTATTTT
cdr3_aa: CSAGTSTDTQYF

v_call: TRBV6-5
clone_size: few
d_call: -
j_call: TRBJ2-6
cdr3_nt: TGTGCCAGCAGTTACTCAGGGGGTACCGGGGCCAACGTCCTGACTTTC
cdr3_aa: CASSYSGGTGANVLTF

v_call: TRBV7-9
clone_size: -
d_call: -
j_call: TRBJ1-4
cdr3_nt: TGTGCCAGCAGTTTGGACGGCGCAACTAATGAAAAACTGTTTTTT
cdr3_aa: CASSLDGATNEKLFF

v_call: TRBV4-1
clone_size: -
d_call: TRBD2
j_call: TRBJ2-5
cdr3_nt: TGCGCCAGCAGCCAAGATGGCGGGGGGGCCCAGACCCAGTACTTC
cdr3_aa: CASSQDGGGAQTQYF

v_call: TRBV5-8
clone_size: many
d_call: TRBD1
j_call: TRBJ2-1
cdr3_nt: TGTGCCAGCAGCTCGGGGACAGGGAGCTCCTACAATGAGCAGTTCTTC
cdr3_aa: CASSSGTGSSYNEQFF

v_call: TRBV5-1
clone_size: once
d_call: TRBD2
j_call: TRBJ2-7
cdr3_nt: TGCGCCAGCAGCTTGAATAGCGGGAGCTCCTACGAGCAGTACTTC
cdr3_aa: CASSLNSGSSYEQYF

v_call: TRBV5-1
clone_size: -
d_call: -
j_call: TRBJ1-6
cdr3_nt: TGCGCCAGCACTGTAGGACAGACAAATTCACCCCTCCACTTT
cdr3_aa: CASTVGQTNSPLHF

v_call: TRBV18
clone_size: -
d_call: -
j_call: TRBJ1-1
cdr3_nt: TGTGCCAGCTCACGTGCGGGGGGTCTGAACACTGAAGCTTTCTTT
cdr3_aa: CASSRAGGLNTEAFF

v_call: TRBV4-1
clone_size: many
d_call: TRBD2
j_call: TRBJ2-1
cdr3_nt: TGCGCCAGCAGCCAAGGGCCGGGACTAGCGGGGGAGTACAATGAGCAGTTCTTC
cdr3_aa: CASSQGPGLAGEYNEQFF

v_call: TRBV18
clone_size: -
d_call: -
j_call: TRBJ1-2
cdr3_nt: TGTGCCAGCTCACCACTCTCTACGGACTATGGCTACACCTTC
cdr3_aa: CASSPLSTDYGYTF

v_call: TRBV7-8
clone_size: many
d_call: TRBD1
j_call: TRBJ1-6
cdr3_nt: TGTGCCAGCAGCCAAGACAGGGGGCTTTATAATTCACCCCTCCACTTT
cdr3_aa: CASSQDRGLYNSPLHF

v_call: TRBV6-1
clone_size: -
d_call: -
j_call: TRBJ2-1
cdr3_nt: TGTGCCAGCCTGACGGGGAGCCCCTACAATGAGCAGTTCTTC
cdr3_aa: CASLTGSPYNEQFF

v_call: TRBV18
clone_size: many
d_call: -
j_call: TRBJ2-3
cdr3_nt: TGTGCCAGCTCACTAACGACAGGCCCCACAGATACGCAGTATTTT
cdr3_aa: CASSLTTGPTDTQYF

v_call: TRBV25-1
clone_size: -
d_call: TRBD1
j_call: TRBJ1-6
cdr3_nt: TGTGCCAGCTCCCGGACAGGGTATAATTCACCCCTCCACTTT
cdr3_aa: CASSRTGYNSPLHF

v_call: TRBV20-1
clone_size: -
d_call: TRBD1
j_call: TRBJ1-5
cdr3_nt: TGCAGTGCTAAGGGACAGGAGAGTCAGCCCCAGCATTTT
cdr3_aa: CSAKGQESQPQHF

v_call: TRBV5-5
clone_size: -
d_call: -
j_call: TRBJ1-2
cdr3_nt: TGTGCCAGCAGCTTGGGGGGGACGGGAAATCTGGCCTATGGCTACACCTTC
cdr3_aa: CASSLGGTGNLAYGYTF

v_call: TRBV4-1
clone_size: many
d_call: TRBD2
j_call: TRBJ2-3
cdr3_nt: TGCGCCAGCAGCCACGATCAAAGCGGGGGGGCGCTGAGACGCACAGATACGCAGTATTTT
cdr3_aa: CASSHDQSGGALRRTDTQYF

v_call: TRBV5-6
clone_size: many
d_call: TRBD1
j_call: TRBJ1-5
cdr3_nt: TGTGCCAGCAGCTTGGGGGGACAGGGTCGTTATCAGCCCCAGCATTTT
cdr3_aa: CASSLGGQGRYQPQHF

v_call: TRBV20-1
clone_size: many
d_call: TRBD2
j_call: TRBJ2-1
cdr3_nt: TGCAGTGCCAGGACTAGCGGGAGACATGAGCAGTTCTTC
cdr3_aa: CSARTSGRHEQFF

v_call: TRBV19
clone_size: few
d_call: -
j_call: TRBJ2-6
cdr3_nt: TGTGCCAGTAGTATAAGCTCTGGGGCCAACGTCCTGACTTTC
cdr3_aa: CASSISSGANVLTF

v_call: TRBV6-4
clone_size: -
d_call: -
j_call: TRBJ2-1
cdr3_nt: TGTGCCAGCAGTGAAGGCCCTAACAATGAGCAGTTCTTC
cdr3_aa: CASSEGPNNEQFF

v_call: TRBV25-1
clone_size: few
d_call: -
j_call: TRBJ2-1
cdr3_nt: TGTGCCAGCAGTGATCCCGGAAGCTCCTACAATGAGCAGTTCTTC
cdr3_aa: CASSDPGSSYNEQFF

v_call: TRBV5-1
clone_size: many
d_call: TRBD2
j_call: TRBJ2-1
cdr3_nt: TGCGCCAGCAGCCCGGTAGTAGCGGGAGGCCACAATGAGCAGTTCTTC
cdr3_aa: CASSPVVAGGHNEQFF

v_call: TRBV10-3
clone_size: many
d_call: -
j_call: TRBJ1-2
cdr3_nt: TGTGCCATCACCGCCCGGGACATTGAGGATGGCTACACCTTC
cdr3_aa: CAITARDIEDGYTF

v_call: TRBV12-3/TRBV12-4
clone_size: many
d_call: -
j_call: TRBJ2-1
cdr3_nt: TGTGCCAGCAGTGACCGCCAGTCTGCGGGCCAGGGCAATGAGCAGTTCTTC
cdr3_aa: CASSDRQSAGQGNEQFF

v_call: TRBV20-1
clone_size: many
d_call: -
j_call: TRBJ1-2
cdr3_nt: TGCAGTGCTGGAGCAGGGGCGGGCTACACCTTC
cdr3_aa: CSAGAGAGYTF

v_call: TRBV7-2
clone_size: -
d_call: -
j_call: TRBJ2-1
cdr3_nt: TGTGCCAGCAGCTTAGCGGTCGGGATGGATGAGCAGTTCTTC
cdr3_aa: CASSLAVGMDEQFF

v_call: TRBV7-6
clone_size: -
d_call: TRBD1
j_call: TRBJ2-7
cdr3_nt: TGTGCCAGCAGCTCTGACGGGACAGGGATACGCGAGCAGTACTTC
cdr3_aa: CASSSDGTGIREQYF

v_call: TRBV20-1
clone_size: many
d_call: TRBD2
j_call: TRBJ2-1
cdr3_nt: TGCAGTGCTAGAGTCGCGGGAGGATCAAATGAGCAGTTCTTC
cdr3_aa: CSARVAGGSNEQFF

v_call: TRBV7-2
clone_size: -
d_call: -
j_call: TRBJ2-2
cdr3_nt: TGTGCCAGCAGCTTAACACCGAACACCGGGGAGCTGTTTTTT
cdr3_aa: CASSLTPNTGELFF

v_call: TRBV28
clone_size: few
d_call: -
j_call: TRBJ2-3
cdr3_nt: TGTGCCAGCCGGATGGAGGGAAGCACAGATACGCAGTATTTT
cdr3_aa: CASRMEGSTDTQYF

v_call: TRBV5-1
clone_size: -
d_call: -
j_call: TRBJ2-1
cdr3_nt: TGCGCCAGCCTCTCTACCCTTAACAATGAGCAGTTCTTC
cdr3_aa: CASLSTLNNEQFF

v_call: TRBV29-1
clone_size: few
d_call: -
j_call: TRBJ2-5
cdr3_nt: TGCAGCGCAGGGGAGCAAGAGACCCAGTACTTC
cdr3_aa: CSAGEQETQYF

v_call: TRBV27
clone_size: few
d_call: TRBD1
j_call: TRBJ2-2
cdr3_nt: TGTGCCAGCAGAATGGGACAGGGTGGTACCGGGGAGCTGTTTTTT
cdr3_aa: CASRMGQGGTGELFF

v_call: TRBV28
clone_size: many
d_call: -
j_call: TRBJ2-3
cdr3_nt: TGTGCCAGCAGTTTACAGGGTCAGCCAGATACGCAGTATTTT
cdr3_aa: CASSLQGQPDTQYF

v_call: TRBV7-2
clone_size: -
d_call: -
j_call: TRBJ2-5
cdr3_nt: TGTGCCAGCAGCTTAAAAGAGTCCCAGTACTTC
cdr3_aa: CASSLKESQYF

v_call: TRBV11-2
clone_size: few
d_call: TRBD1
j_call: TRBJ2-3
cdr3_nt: TGTGCCAGCAGTTACCAACAGGGGTTTTTCGCAGATACGCAGTATTTT
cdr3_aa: CASSYQQGFFADTQYF

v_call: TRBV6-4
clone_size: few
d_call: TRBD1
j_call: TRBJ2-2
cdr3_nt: TGTGCCAGCCGAACTGACAGGGCGAACACCGGGGAGCTGTTTTTT
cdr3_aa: CASRTDRANTGELFF

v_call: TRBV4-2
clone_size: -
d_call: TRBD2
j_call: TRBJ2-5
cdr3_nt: TGTGCCAGCAGCCCCGACGGGGGGGGGGAGACCCAGTACTTC
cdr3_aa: CASSPDGGGETQYF

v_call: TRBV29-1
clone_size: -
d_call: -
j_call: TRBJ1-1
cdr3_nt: TGCAGCGTTGTGGAAGGGGGTTGGTCTGAAGCTTTCTTT
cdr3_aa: CSVVEGGWSEAFF